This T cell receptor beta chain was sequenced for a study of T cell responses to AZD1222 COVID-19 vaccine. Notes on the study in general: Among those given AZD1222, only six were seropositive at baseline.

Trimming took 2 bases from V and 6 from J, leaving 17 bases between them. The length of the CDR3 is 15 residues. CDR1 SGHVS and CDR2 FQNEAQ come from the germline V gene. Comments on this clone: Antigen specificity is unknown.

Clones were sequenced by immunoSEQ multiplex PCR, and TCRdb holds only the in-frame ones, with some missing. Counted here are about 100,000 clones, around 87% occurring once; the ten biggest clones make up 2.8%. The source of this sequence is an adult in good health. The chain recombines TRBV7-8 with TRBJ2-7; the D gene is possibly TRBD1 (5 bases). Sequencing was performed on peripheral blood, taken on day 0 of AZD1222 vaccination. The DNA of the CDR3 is TGTGCCAGCAGCTTATTCGCCAGGGCATCGAGCGAGCAGTACTTC. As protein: CASSLFARASSEQYF.